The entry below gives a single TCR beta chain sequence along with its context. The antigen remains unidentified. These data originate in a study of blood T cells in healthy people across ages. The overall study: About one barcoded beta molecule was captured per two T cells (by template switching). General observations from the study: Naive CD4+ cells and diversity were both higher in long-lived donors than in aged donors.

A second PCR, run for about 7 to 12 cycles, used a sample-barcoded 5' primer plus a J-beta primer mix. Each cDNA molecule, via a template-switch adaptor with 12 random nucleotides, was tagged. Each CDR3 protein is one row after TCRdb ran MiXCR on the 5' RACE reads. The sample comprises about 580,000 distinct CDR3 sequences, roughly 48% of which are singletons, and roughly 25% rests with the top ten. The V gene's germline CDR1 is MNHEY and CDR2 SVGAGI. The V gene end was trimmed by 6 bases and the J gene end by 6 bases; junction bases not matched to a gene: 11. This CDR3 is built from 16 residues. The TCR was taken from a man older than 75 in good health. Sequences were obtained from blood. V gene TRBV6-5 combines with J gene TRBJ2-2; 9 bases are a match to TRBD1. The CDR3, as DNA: TGTGCCAGCAGGAGCCCCGGGACAGGGAGGGCCGGGGAGCTGTTTTTT. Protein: CASRSPGTGRAGELFF.